A single T cell receptor (beta chain) is shown here with its context. Produced via immunoSEQ multiplex PCR; TCRdb's table is partial and in-frame only. The table records 220,000 or so clones, about 81% of them present only once. This sample stems from a study of blood T cell repertoires in COVID-19. Trimming left V 5 bases short and J 8 bases short, with 9 bases between. Germline V gives CDR1 SGHAT, CDR2 FQNNGV. This CDR3 contains 11 residues. The chain recombines TRBV11-2 with TRBJ1-2; no clear D. Sequencing used peripheral blood. The clonotype originates from a woman of 80 years or more with COVID-19, enrolled during active disease. The CDR3 protein is CASSPGGGYTF. The CDR3, as DNA: TGTGCCAGCAGCCCCGGCGGCGGCTACACCTTC.